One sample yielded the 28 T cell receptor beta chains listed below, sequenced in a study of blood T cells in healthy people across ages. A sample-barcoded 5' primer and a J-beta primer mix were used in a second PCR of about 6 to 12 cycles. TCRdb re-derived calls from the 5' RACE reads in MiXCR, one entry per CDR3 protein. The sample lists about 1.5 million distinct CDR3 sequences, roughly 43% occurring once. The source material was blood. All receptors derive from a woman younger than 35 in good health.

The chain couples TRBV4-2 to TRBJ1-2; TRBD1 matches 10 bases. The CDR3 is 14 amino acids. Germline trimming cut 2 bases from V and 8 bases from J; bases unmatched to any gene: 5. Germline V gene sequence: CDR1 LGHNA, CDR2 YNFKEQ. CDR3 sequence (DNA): TGTGCCAGCAGCCAACCCGGGACAGGGGAAGGCTACACCTTC. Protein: CASSQPGTGEGYTF.

This chain's CDR3 is CASSSRGRLGYEQYF. CDR3 DNA sequence: TGTGCCAGCAGTTCTCGGGGGAGGCTCGGTTACGAGCAGTACTTC. The rearrangement uses TRBV28 and TRBJ2-5; D possibly corresponds to TRBD2 (6 bases). The J call may be incorrect, as the DNA end agrees better with TRBJ2-7. Per the germline V gene, CDR1 is MDHEN and CDR2 is SYDVKM. The CDR3 is 15 residues long.

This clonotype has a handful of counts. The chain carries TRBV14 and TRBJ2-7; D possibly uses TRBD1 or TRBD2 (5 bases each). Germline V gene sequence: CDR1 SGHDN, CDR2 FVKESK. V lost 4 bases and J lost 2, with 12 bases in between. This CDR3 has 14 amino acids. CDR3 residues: CASSREQGPYEQYF. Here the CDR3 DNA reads TGTGCCAGCAGCCGGGAGCAGGGACCCTACGAGCAGTACTTC.

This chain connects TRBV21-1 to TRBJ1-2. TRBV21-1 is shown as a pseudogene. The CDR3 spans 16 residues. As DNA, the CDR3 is TGTGCCAGCAGCAAAGAGGCAGGGAGGGTTAACTATGGCTACACCTTC. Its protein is CASSKEAGRVNYGYTF.

The CDR3 DNA reads TGTGCCAGCAGCACCGCGTGGGGGGCGAACACTGAAGCTTTCTTT. Protein product: CASSTAWGANTEAFF. The chain has TRBV28 and TRBJ1-1, with a tentative D call TRBD1 (6 bases). This CDR3 comprises 15 residues. V dropped 6 bases and J dropped 1 base, with 15 bases sitting between them. CDR1 MDHEN and CDR2 SYDVKM come from the germline V gene.

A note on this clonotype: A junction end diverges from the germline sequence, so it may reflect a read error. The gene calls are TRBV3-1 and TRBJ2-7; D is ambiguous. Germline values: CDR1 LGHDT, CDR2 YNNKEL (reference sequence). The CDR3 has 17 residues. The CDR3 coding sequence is TGTGCCAGCAACCAAGATCGAGGAGTCTTGATCTCCTACGAGCAGTACTTC. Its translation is CASNQDRGVLISYEQYF.

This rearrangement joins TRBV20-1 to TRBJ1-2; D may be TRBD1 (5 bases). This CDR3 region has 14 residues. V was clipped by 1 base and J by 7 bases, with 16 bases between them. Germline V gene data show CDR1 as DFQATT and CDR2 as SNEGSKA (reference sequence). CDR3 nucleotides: TGCAGTGCTAGAGCTGGGGGGGAGCGCGGTGGCTACACCTTC. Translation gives CSARAGGERGGYTF.

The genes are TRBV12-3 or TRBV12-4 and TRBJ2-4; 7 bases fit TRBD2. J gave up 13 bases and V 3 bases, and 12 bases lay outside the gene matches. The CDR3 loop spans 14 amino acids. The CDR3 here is CASSLIGGVDEQYF. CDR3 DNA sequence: TGTGCCAGCAGTTTGATTGGGGGGGTGGATGAGCAGTACTTC.

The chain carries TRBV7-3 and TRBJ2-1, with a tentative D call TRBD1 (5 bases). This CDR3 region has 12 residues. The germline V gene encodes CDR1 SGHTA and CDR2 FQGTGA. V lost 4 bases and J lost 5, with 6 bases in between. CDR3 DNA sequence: TGTGCCAGCAGCTGGGGCGACAATGAGCAGTTCTTC. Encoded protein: CASSWGDNEQFF. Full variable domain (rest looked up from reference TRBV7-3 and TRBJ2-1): GAGVSQTPSNKVTEKGKYVELRCDPISGHTALYWYRQSLGQGPEFLIYFQGTGAADDSGLPNDRFFAVRPEGSVSTLKIQRTERGDSAVYLCASSWGDNEQFFGPGTRLTVL.

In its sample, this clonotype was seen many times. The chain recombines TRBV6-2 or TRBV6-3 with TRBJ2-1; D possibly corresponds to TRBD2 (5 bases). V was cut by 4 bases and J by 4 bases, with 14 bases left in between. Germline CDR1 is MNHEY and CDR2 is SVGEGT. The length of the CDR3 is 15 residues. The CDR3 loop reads CASSLLASSYNEQFF. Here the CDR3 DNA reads TGTGCCAGCAGTTTACTCGCTAGCAGTTACAATGAGCAGTTCTTC.

DNA of the CDR3: TGTGCCAGCAGCCGACAGGGAGTGGGCAAAACTGAAGCTTTCTTT. Protein sequence: CASSRQGVGKTEAFF. V and J are TRBV2 and TRBJ1-1, with 7 nucleotides matching TRBD1. Unmatched junction bases numbered 12, after V lost 6 bases and J lost 5 bases. Germline CDR1 and CDR2: SNHLY and FYNNEI. The CDR3 consists of 15 residues.

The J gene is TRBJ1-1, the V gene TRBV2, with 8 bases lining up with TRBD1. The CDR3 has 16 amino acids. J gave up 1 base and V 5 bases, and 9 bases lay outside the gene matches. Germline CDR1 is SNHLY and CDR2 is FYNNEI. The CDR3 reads CASSTHGTGGNTEAFF. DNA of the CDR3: TGTGCCAGCAGTACCCACGGGACAGGCGGGAACACTGAAGCTTTCTTT.

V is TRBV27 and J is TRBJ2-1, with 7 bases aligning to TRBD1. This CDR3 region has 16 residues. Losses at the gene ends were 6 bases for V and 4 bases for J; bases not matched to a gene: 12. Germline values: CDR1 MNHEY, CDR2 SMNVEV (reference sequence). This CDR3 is CASSLLTGARYNEQFF. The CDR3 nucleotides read TGTGCCAGCAGCCTCCTTACAGGGGCTCGGTACAATGAGCAGTTCTTC.

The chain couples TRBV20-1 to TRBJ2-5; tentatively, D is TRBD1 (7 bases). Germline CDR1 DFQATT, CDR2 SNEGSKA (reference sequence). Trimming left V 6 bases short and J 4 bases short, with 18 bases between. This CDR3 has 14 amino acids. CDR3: CSAARTGGSETQYF. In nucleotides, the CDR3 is TGCAGTGCCGCAAGGACAGGAGGGTCAGAGACCCAGTACTTC.

This CDR3 is CSVEDLPPYGYTF. The CDR3 DNA sequence: TGCAGCGTTGAAGATCTGCCCCCCTATGGCTACACCTTC. V gene TRBV29-1 combines with J gene TRBJ1-2; D uncertain. Between the trimmed V and J ends, which lost 0 bases and 4 bases, there was a span of 9 bases. Germline CDR1 reads SQVTM; CDR2 reads ANQGSEA. There are 13 residues in the CDR3.

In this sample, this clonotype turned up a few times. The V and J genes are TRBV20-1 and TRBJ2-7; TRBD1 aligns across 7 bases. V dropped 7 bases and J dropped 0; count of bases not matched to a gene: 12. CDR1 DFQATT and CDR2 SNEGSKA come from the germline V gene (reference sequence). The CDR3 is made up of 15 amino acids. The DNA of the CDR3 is TGCAGTGGGAGAAGCGTGCGGACAGGCTCCTACGAGCAGTACTTC. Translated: CSGRSVRTGSYEQYF.

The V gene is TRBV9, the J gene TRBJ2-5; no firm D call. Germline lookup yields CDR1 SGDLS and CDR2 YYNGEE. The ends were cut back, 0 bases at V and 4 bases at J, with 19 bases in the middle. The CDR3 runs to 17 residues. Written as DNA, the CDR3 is TGTGCCAGCAGCGTAGGTGGCTTGACCTCTTCGGGAGAGACCCAGTACTTC. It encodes CASSVGGLTSSGETQYF.

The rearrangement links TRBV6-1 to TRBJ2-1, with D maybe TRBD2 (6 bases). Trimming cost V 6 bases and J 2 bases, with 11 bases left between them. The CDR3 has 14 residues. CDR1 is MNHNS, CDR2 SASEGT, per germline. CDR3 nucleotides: TGTGCCAGCAGGCCGGGACTCCCCTACAATGAGCAGTTCTTC. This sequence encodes CASRPGLPYNEQFF.

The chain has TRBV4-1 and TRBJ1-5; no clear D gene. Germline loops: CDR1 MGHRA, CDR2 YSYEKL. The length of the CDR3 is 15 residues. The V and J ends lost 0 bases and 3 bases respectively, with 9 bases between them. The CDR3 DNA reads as TGCGCCAGCAGCCAAGAATCAGGACTCAATCAGCCCCAGCATTTT. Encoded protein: CASSQESGLNQPQHF.

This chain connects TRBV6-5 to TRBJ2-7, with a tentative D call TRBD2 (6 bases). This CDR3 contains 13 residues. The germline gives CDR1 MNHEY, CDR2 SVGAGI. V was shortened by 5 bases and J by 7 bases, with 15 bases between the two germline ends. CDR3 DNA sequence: TGTGCCAGCAGTGCCGCTCGGGGGAATGAGCAGTACTTC. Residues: CASSAARGNEQYF.

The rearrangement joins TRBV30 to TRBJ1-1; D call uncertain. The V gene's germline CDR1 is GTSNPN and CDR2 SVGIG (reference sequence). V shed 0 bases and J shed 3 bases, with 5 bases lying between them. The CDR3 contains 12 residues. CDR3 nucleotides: TGTGCCTGGAGTGTACCCTACACTGAAGCTTTCTTT. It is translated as CAWSVPYTEAFF.

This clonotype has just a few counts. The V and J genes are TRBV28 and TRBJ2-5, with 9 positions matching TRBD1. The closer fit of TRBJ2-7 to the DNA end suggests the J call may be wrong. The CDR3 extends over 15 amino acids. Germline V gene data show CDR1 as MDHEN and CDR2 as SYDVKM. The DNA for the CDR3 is TGTGCCAGCAGCCCAGCCGGGACAGGGAGGCACGAGCAGTACTTC. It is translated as CASSPAGTGRHEQYF.

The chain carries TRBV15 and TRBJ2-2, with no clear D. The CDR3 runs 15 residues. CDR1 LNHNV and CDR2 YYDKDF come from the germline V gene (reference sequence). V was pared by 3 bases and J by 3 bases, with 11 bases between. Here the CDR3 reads CATSSYNGDTGELFF. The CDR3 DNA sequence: TGTGCCACCAGCAGCTATAACGGTGACACCGGGGAGCTGTTTTTT.

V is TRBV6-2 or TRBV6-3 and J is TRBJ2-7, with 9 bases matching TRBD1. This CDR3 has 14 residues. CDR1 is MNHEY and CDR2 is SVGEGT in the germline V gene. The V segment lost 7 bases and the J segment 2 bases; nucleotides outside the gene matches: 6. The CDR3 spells CASTLGTGPYEQYF. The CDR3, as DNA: TGTGCCAGCACTTTGGGGACAGGGCCCTACGAGCAGTACTTC.

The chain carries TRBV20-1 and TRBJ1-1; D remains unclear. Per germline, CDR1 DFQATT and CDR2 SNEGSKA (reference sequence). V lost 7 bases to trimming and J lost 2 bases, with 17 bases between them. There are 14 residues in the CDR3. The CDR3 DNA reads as TGCAGTGTGACTCTAGACGGACGTAACACTGAAGCTTTCTTT. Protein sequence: CSVTLDGRNTEAFF.

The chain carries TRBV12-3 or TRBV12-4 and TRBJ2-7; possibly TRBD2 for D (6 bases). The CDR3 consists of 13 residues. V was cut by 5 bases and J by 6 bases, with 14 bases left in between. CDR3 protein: CASSDQGLGEQYF. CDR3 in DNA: TGTGCCAGCAGTGACCAGGGACTTGGCGAGCAGTACTTC.

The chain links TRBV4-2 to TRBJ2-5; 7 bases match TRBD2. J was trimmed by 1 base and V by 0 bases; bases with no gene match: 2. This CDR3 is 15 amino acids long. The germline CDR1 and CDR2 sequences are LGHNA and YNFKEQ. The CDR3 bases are TGTGCCAGCAGCCAAGAGGGGACTACCCAAGAGACCCAGTACTTC. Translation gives CASSQEGTTQETQYF.

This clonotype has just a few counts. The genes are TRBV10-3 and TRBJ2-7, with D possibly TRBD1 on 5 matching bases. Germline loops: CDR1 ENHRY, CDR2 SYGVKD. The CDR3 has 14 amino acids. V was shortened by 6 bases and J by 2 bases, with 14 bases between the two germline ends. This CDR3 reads CAISSGKTPYEQYF. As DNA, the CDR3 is TGTGCCATCAGCTCAGGGAAAACCCCCTACGAGCAGTACTTC.